Presented here are 21 T cell receptor beta chains from one specimen sequenced in a study of T cell clones after liver transplantation. Assay: immunoSEQ multiplex PCR; the TCRdb copy retains only in-frame clones and omits some. Among about 51,000 clones, 86% were seen once, and the ten largest hold approximately 15%. This material consisted of CD8+ T cells from blood, taken 12 months after liver transplant. The receptor set was obtained from a human patient who received a liver transplant. T cells may partly derive from the graft donor.

V usage is TRBV5-4 and J usage is TRBJ2-1; 9 nucleotides match TRBD1. Unmatched junction bases numbered 9, after V lost 4 bases and J lost 4 bases. Per the germline V gene, CDR1 is SGHNT and CDR2 is YYREEE (reference sequence). The CDR3 loop spans 16 amino acids. CDR3 sequence reads: CASSVPDRGSYNEQFF. As DNA, the CDR3 is TGTGCCAGCAGCGTACCCGACAGGGGGTCATACAATGAGCAGTTCTTC.

V is TRBV30 and J is TRBJ1-2; TRBD1 is a possible D gene (5 bases). V shed 7 bases and J shed 7 bases, with 10 bases lying between them. The CDR3 loop spans 10 amino acids. The germline gives CDR1 GTSNPN, CDR2 SVGIG (reference sequence). This CDR3 is CAFRTFGYTF. The CDR3 nucleotides read TGTGCCTTTCGGACATTTGGCTACACCTTC.

The V gene is TRBV7-2, the J gene TRBJ2-7; D is perhaps TRBD2 (6 bases). Germline-derived CDR1 and CDR2 are SGHTA and FQGNSA. Trimming took 5 bases from V and 7 from J, leaving 21 bases between them. The CDR3 spans 15 residues. The CDR3 nucleotides are TGTGCCAGCAGCCATGCGGGACTGTCCCCCTGGGAGCAGTACTTC. The encoded protein is CASSHAGLSPWEQYF.

This chain joins TRBV27 and TRBJ2-7, with 10 bases that match TRBD1. The CDR3 spans 13 residues. V shed 6 bases, J shed 6 bases, and the junction held 5 bases outside the gene matches. CDR1 and CDR2 from the germline V gene are MNHEY and SMNVEV (reference sequence). CDR3 nucleotide sequence: TGTGCCAGCAGCGGGACAGGGGACATCGAGCAGTACTTC. Amino acids: CASSGTGDIEQYF.

The V gene is TRBV29-1, the J gene TRBJ2-1; D gene unclear. Between the trimmed V and J ends, which lost 8 bases and 9 bases, there was a span of 8 bases. The CDR3 extends over 9 amino acids. The germline CDR1 and CDR2 sequences are SQVTM and ANQGSEA. Here the CDR3 reads CSFSGEQFF. DNA for the CDR3: TGCAGCTTCAGTGGTGAGCAGTTCTTC.

V usage is TRBV28 and J usage is TRBJ1-1; D gene uncertain. Germline V gene lookup returns CDR1 MDHEN and CDR2 SYDVKM. Deletions cut 5 bases from V and 2 bases from J, with 3 bases between. CDR3 length: 11 residues. The CDR3 DNA is TGTGCCAGCAGTCCAAACACTGAAGCTTTCTTT. It is translated as CASSPNTEAFF.

This clone came up a few times. The V gene is TRBV19, the J gene TRBJ2-7, with D tentatively TRBD1 (5 bases). Germline lookup yields CDR1 LNHDA and CDR2 SQIVND (reference sequence). CDR3 length: 13 residues. V lost 8 bases, J lost 5 bases, and 16 bases lay in between. Here the CDR3 DNA reads TGTGCCAGTCAGGGCGGTCCGTTAAACGAGCAGTACTTC. It specifies CASQGGPLNEQYF. The whole variable domain, remainder taken from reference TRBV19 and TRBJ2-7, is DGGITQSPKYLFRKEGQNVTLSCEQNLNHDAMYWYRQDPGQGLRLIYYSQIVNDFQKGDIAEGYSVSREKKESFPLTVTSAQKNPTAFYLCASQGGPLNEQYFGPGTRLTVT.

As DNA, the CDR3 is TGCGCCAGCAGCGGAATGGGACAGGGAGGAGAGACCCAGTACTTC. It encodes CASSGMGQGGETQYF. The rearrangement uses TRBV5-1 and TRBJ2-5, with 9 bases that match TRBD1. V lost 4 bases to trimming and J lost 4 bases; unmatched junction nucleotides: 8. Per germline, CDR1 SGHRS and CDR2 YFSETQ. The CDR3 contains 15 residues.

The rearrangement uses TRBV2 and TRBJ2-7; 8 nucleotides match TRBD2. The CDR3 is 15 amino acids. Germline CDR1 and CDR2: SNHLY and FYNNEI. V was clipped by 6 bases and J by 3 bases; unmatched bases: 10. This CDR3 reads CASRREAWLFYEQYF. DNA for the CDR3: TGTGCCAGCAGGCGGGAGGCGTGGCTGTTCTACGAGCAGTACTTC.

This clone is a singleton in its sample. The chain has TRBV27 and TRBJ2-3, with TRBD2 matching over 12 bases. After removal of 5 bases from V and 3 bases from J, the junction contained 12 bases not matched to a gene. The CDR3 is 18 residues long. Germline values: CDR1 MNHEY, CDR2 SMNVEV (reference sequence). This CDR3 reads CASSPRLAGEGLTDTQYF. In nucleotides, the CDR3 is TGTGCCAGCAGTCCGAGACTAGCGGGAGAGGGATTAACAGATACGCAGTATTTT.

V and J are TRBV27 and TRBJ2-3; a possible D gene is TRBD1 (5 bases). Germline values: CDR1 MNHEY, CDR2 SMNVEV (reference sequence). V was shortened by 1 base and J by 2 bases, with 10 bases between the two germline ends. This CDR3 contains 15 residues. This chain's CDR3 is CASSLWAGPTDTQYF. Here the CDR3 DNA reads TGTGCCAGCAGTTTATGGGCAGGGCCCACAGATACGCAGTATTTT.

The J gene is TRBJ1-2, the V gene TRBV19; 7 nucleotides align to TRBD1. V gave up 2 bases and J gave up 8 bases; unmatched junction bases: 8. Germline V gives CDR1 LNHDA, CDR2 SQIVND (reference sequence). The CDR3 has 14 amino acids. CDR3 DNA sequence: TGTGCCAGTAGTATACGGGACAGCTATAAGGGCTACACCTTC. Residues: CASSIRDSYKGYTF.

The V call is TRBV28, the J call TRBJ1-4, with D uncertain. V lost 3 bases to trimming and J lost 8 bases, with 16 bases between them. The CDR3 loop spans 15 amino acids. Germline V CDR1 and CDR2: MDHEN, SYDVKM. For the CDR3, the DNA is TGTGCCAGCAGTTTCCTCGGAAGGGCCAACGAAAAACTGTTTTTT. As protein: CASSFLGRANEKLFF. The complete variable domain, with remaining parts taken from reference TRBV28 and TRBJ1-4, reads DVKVTQSSRYLVKRTGEKVFLECVQDMDHENMFWYRQDPGLGLRLIYFSYDVKMKEKGDIPEGYSVSREKKERFSLILESASTNQTSMYLCASSFLGRANEKLFFGSGTQLSVL.

J is TRBJ1-1 and V is TRBV10-2, with 7 bases matching TRBD1. V dropped 6 bases and J dropped 0; count of bases not matched to a gene: 4. The CDR3 contains 14 residues. Germline loops: CDR1 WSHSY, CDR2 SAAADI. This CDR3 is CASSVTGMNTEAFF. The CDR3 DNA follows: TGCGCCAGCAGCGTGACAGGGATGAACACTGAAGCTTTCTTT.

The J gene is TRBJ1-5, the V gene TRBV2; D gene unclear. V was shortened by 6 bases and J by 0 bases, with 9 bases between the two germline ends. The CDR3 totals 14 residues. Germline V gene lookup returns CDR1 SNHLY and CDR2 FYNNEI. The CDR3 region is CASRVDISNQPQHF. DNA of the CDR3: TGTGCCAGCAGGGTGGATATTAGCAATCAGCCCCAGCATTTT. Variable domain in full (rest from reference TRBV2 and TRBJ1-5): EPEVTQTPSHQVTQMGQEVILRCVPISNHLYFYWYRQILGQKVEFLVSFYNNEISEKSEIFDDQFSVERPDGSNFTLKIRSTKLEDSAMYFCASRVDISNQPQHFGDGTRLSIL.

The J gene is TRBJ2-3, the V gene TRBV12-5; no firm D call. V lost 2 bases and J 0 bases, leaving 12 bases between the germline ends. Germline V gene lookup returns CDR1 LGHNT and CDR2 FRNRAP. The CDR3 covers 16 residues. The CDR3 coding sequence is TGTGCTAGTGGTTTGTCCTCCGGTCCTAGCACAGATACGCAGTATTTT. Translation: CASGLSSGPSTDTQYF.

The J gene is TRBJ1-1, the V gene TRBV27, with D possibly TRBD1 on 5 matching bases. Germline V lookup: CDR1 MNHEY, CDR2 SMNVEV (reference sequence). The CDR3 covers 16 residues. Trimming left V 5 bases short and J 4 bases short, with 20 bases between. CDR3 region: CASSLGALFGSTEAFF. The CDR3 nucleotides read TGTGCCAGCAGTCTCGGGGCCCTCTTCGGGAGCACTGAAGCTTTCTTT.

The rearrangement uses TRBV6-4 and TRBJ2-3; 7 bases are shared with TRBD2. The CDR3 runs 16 residues. V gave up 3 bases and J gave up 0 bases; unmatched junction bases: 6. CDR1 MRHNA and CDR2 SNTAGT come from the germline V gene. CDR3 nucleotides: TGTGCCAGCAGTGAACGGGGAGCGGGGAGCACAGATACGCAGTATTTT. Its protein is CASSERGAGSTDTQYF.

The chain uses TRBV4-1 and TRBJ1-5; 8 bases match TRBD1. The junction had 7 bases not matched to a gene; V was cut back by 4 bases and J by 2 bases. The CDR3 is made up of 16 amino acids. CDR1 MGHRA and CDR2 YSYEKL come from the germline V gene. In nucleotides, the CDR3 is TGCGCCAGCAGCCCGCAGGGGGCGCGAGGCAATCAGCCCCAGCATTTT. It specifies CASSPQGARGNQPQHF.

In its sample, this clone was seen once. The V gene is TRBV4-2, the J gene TRBJ2-2; D is unclear. The V and J ends lost 0 bases and 6 bases respectively, with 5 bases between them. Looked up from germline, CDR1 is LGHNA and CDR2 is YNFKEQ. This CDR3 comprises 13 residues. DNA for the CDR3: TGTGCCAGCAGCCAAGATCCAGCCGGGGAGCTGTTTTTT. Residues: CASSQDPAGELFF.

This clone was seen only once. The chain combines TRBV6-1 with TRBJ1-2, with 7 bases identical to TRBD1. The germline V gene has CDR1 MNHNS and CDR2 SASEGT. CDR3 size: 15 residues. J gave up 5 bases and V 6 bases, and 12 bases lay outside the gene matches. Written as DNA, the CDR3 is TGTGCCAGCAGCCCTTTTAAGGGGGCACCTTATGGCTACACCTTC. It codes for CASSPFKGAPYGYTF.